A single sample is the source of the 19 T cell receptor beta chains below, sequenced in a study of blood T cell repertoires in COVID-19. Sequencing was performed with immunoSEQ multiplex PCR; in TCRdb, only in-frame clones are kept and a portion is missing. The sample carries about 260,000 clones, 75% to 90% recorded once. The sample comprised peripheral blood. The receptor set was obtained from a woman between 35 and 50 years old with acute or convalescent COVID-19.

V is TRBV5-1 and J is TRBJ2-1, with TRBD2 matching 13 bases. The CDR3 runs 16 residues. The germline V gene encodes CDR1 SGHRS and CDR2 YFSETQ. Losses at the gene ends were 0 bases for V and 7 bases for J; bases not matched to a gene: 4. The CDR3 nucleotides are TGCGCCAGCAGCTTGGAACTAGCGGGGGGGCCTAATGAGCAGTTCTTC. This gives the protein CASSLELAGGPNEQFF. The complete variable domain, with remaining parts taken from reference TRBV5-1 and TRBJ2-1, reads KAGVTQTPRYLIKTRGQQVTLSCSPISGHRSVSWYQQTPGQGLQFLFEYFSETQRNKGNFPGRFSGRQFSNSRSEMNVSTLELGDSALYLCASSLELAGGPNEQFFGPGTRLTVL.

This chain joins TRBV3-1 (or the pseudogene TRBV3-2) and TRBJ1-2, with 10 positions matching TRBD1. After removal of 4 bases from V and 5 bases from J, the junction contained 4 bases not matched to a gene. Looked up from germline, CDR1 is LGHDT and CDR2 is YNNKEL (reference sequence). This CDR3 is built from 14 residues. For the CDR3, the DNA is TGTGCCAGCAGCCCGGGACAGGGGATTTATGGCTACACCTTC. Its translation: CASSPGQGIYGYTF.

The chain employs TRBV5-1 and TRBJ1-2; 8 bases fit TRBD1. Germline CDR1 reads SGHRS; CDR2 reads YFSETQ. The CDR3 length is 15 residues. V lost 1 base, J lost 8 bases, and 10 bases stayed unmatched. The CDR3 here is CASSLRSTGGGGYTF. The CDR3 coding sequence is TGCGCCAGCAGCTTGAGGTCTACAGGGGGTGGCGGCTACACCTTC.

The J gene is TRBJ1-1, the V gene TRBV11-2; TRBD1 aligns across 8 bases. In germline, CDR1 is SGHAT, CDR2 FQNNGV. The junction had 9 bases not matched to a gene; V was cut back by 2 bases and J by 1 base. The CDR3 covers 17 residues. This CDR3 reads CASSLTSGGRGNTEAFF. The CDR3 DNA sequence: TGTGCCAGCAGCTTAACATCAGGGGGCCGGGGGAACACTGAAGCTTTCTTT. The full variable domain, in which reference TRBV11-2 and TRBJ1-1 provide the parts outside the CDR3, is EAGVAQSPRYKIIEKRQSVAFWCNPISGHATLYWYQQILGQGPKLLIQFQNNGVVDDSQLPKDRFSAERLKGVDSTLKIQPAKLEDSAVYLCASSLTSGGRGNTEAFFGQGTRLTVV.

A remark on this clone: The junction differs from germline at one of its ends, possibly a read error. CDR3 loop: CAIGDSGIATNEKLFF. The CDR3, as DNA: TGTGCCATCGGTGACAGCGGGATTGCAACTAATGAAAAACTGTTTTTT. J is TRBJ1-4 and V is TRBV10-3, with D possibly TRBD1 on 5 matching bases. This CDR3 contains 16 residues. Germline values: CDR1 ENHRY, CDR2 SYGVKD.

The chain has TRBV13 and TRBJ1-2; D might be TRBD1 (5 bases). There are 19 residues in the CDR3. Trimming removed 4 bases from V and 1 base from J, with 25 bases in between. CDR1 and CDR2 from the germline V gene are PRHDT and FYEKMQ (reference sequence). DNA for the CDR3: TGTGCCAGCAGCTCCGCCGGGGGATACCGGGGCCCCCTTAACTATGGCTACACCTTC. Translation: CASSSAGGYRGPLNYGYTF.

The V gene is TRBV28, the J gene TRBJ1-1; possible D gene TRBD1, 6 bases. Trimming took 7 bases from V and 4 from J, leaving 13 bases between them. CDR3 size: 13 residues. Germline loops: CDR1 MDHEN, CDR2 SYDVKM. The chain's CDR3 is CASTRGGSTEAFF. The CDR3 nucleotides are TGTGCCAGCACGAGGGGGGGGAGCACTGAAGCTTTCTTT.

The CDR3 loop reads CASSLDGSNQPQHF. CDR3 in DNA: TGCGCCAGCAGCTTGGACGGTAGCAATCAGCCCCAGCATTTT. This sequence joins TRBV5-1 and TRBJ1-5; D is unclear. Germline assignment: CDR1 SGHRS and CDR2 YFSETQ. The germline V and J ends were trimmed by 0 bases and 0 bases, with 4 bases remaining between them. The CDR3 consists of 14 residues.

The chain joins TRBV2 to TRBJ2-4; D remains unclear. Germline CDR1 reads SNHLY; CDR2 reads FYNNEI. Trimming shortened V by 4 bases and J by 3 bases, and 10 bases separated the two germline ends. There are 14 residues in the CDR3. The CDR3 DNA is TGTGCCAGCAGTGGTTATATCTTCAAAAACATTCAGTACTTC. Translated: CASSGYIFKNIQYF.

This clone was seen only a few times. This sequence joins TRBV19 and TRBJ1-1; a weak D match, TRBD1 (5 bases). The CDR3 sequence is 15 residues long. Germline values: CDR1 LNHDA, CDR2 SQIVND (reference sequence). V was trimmed by 5 bases and J by 1 base, leaving 14 bases between them. CDR3 amino acids: CASSSKGKANTEAFF. For the CDR3, the DNA is TGTGCCAGTAGTTCAAAGGGGAAAGCGAACACTGAAGCTTTCTTT.

The rearrangement links TRBV29-1 to TRBJ2-2, with 12 bases fitting TRBD2. V dropped 7 bases and J dropped 0; count of bases not matched to a gene: 15. Looked up from germline, CDR1 is SQVTM and CDR2 is ANQGSEA. The CDR3 is 19 residues long. As DNA, the CDR3 is TGCAGCGCCCAAGCCGCCGGGACTAGCGGGCGAGCGAACACCGGGGAGCTGTTTTTT. It translates to CSAQAAGTSGRANTGELFF.

This chain links TRBV6-5 with TRBJ1-2; TRBD1 agrees at 9 bases. V shed 4 bases, J shed 2 bases, and the junction held 5 bases outside the gene matches. The CDR3 length is 15 residues. From germline, CDR1 is MNHEY and CDR2 SVGAGI. The CDR3 loop reads CASSSRDRVNYGYTF. CDR3 coding DNA: TGTGCCAGCAGTTCCCGGGACAGGGTAAACTATGGCTACACCTTC.

The CDR3 sequence: CASSQDQRTSTGNTIYF. CDR3 coding DNA: TGTGCCAGCAGCCAAGATCAGAGGACTTCTACTGGAAACACCATATATTTT. The J gene is TRBJ1-3, the V gene TRBV4-2; no clear D gene. The CDR3 runs 17 residues. Per germline, CDR1 LGHNA and CDR2 YNFKEQ. Trimming took 0 bases from V and 2 from J, leaving 14 bases between them.

The rearrangement joins TRBV5-1 to TRBJ2-3; 12 positions agree with TRBD2. V dropped 3 bases and J dropped 1; count of bases not matched to a gene: 12. The CDR3 spans 19 residues. The germline CDR1 and CDR2 sequences are SGHRS and YFSETQ. The DNA of the CDR3 is TGCGCCAGCAGCTACTGGACTAGCGGGGATACGGTAGGCACAGATACGCAGTATTTT. This sequence encodes CASSYWTSGDTVGTDTQYF.

The chain employs TRBV1 and TRBJ2-7; the table's D call TRBD2 went unverified against the DNA. TRBV1 is listed as a pseudogene. The CDR3 contains 17 residues. The CDR3 reads CTSSHSEAGQRRDEQYV. Written as DNA, the CDR3 is TGCACCAGCAGCCATTCCGAGGCGGGGCAGCGACGGGACGAGCAGTACGTC.

This clone was observed once. The V call is TRBV7-6, the J call TRBJ2-2; D is possibly TRBD1 (6 bases). The V and J ends lost 0 bases and 4 bases respectively, with 18 bases between them. The CDR3 runs to 18 residues. CDR1 is SGHVS, CDR2 FNYEAQ, per germline. The CDR3 loop reads CASSLAGRGIGGTGELFF. The CDR3 DNA is TGTGCCAGCAGCTTAGCTGGCAGGGGTATTGGAGGCACCGGGGAGCTGTTTTTT.

CDR3 in DNA: TGTGCCAGCAGCCCCCTGGACGGTGGGGGGGTGATGAACACTGAAGCTTTCTTT. It codes for CASSPLDGGGVMNTEAFF. The V gene is TRBV4-2, the J gene TRBJ1-1; possible D gene TRBD1, 5 bases. The CDR3 contains 18 residues. The germline V and J ends were trimmed by 4 bases and 0 bases, with 21 bases remaining between them. Germline-derived CDR1 and CDR2 are LGHNA and YNFKEQ.

V and J are TRBV12-3 or TRBV12-4 and TRBJ1-5; D unclear. V was shortened by 6 bases and J by 6 bases, with 12 bases between the two germline ends. This CDR3 has 13 amino acids. CDR3 sequence reads: CASREDGSQPQHF. Written as DNA, the CDR3 is TGTGCCAGCAGGGAGGACGGGTCTCAGCCCCAGCATTTT.

The chain uses TRBV29-1 and TRBJ2-5, with 11 nucleotides matching TRBD2. The CDR3 covers 15 residues. V gave up 1 base and J gave up 5 bases; unmatched junction bases: 6. Germline loops: CDR1 SQVTM, CDR2 ANQGSEA. The CDR3 nucleotides read TGCAGCGTTGAAGGTAGCGGGGGGGCCGGTGAGACCCAGTACTTC. This sequence encodes CSVEGSGGAGETQYF.